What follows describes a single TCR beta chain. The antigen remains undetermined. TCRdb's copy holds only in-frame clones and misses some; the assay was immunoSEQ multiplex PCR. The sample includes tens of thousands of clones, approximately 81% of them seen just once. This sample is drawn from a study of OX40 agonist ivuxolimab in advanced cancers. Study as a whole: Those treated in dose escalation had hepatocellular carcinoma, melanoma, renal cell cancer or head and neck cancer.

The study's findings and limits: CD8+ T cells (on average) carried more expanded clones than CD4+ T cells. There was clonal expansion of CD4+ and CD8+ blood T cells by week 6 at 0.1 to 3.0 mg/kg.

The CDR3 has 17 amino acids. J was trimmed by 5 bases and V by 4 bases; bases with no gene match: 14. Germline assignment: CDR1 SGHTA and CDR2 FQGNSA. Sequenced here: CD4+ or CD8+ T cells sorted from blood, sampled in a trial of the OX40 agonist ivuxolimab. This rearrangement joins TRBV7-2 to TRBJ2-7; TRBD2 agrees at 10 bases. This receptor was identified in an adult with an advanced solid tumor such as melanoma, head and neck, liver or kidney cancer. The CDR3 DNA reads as TGTGCCAGCAGCTCCAACCGAGCGGGGGGGCCGGTGAACGAGCAGTACTTC. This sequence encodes CASSSNRAGGPVNEQYF.